The present TCR beta chain was sequenced within a study of blood T cell repertoires in COVID-19. Germline V gene data show CDR1 as KGHSH and CDR2 as LQKENI. CDR3 length equals 16 residues. Unmatched junction bases numbered 6, after V lost 2 bases and J lost 3 bases. TCRdb's copy holds only in-frame clones and misses some; the assay was immunoSEQ multiplex PCR. The table shows approximately 460,000 clones, with approximately 92% occurring only once. The receptor was isolated from a man aged 18 to 30 with COVID-19, enrolled during active disease. The chain joins TRBV18 to TRBJ2-5; 10 bases align to TRBD2. Sequenced input: peripheral blood. The CDR3 DNA is TGTGCCAGCTCACCAAGTGGAACTAGCGGGGAAGAGACCCAGTACTTC. This codes for CASSPSGTSGEETQYF.